The rows below give T cell receptor beta chains drawn from one sample of a study of T-cell memory formation after mild COVID-19. Using its own MiXCR run on the 5' RACE reads, TCRdb lists one record per CDR3 protein. The sample yields about 14,000 distinct CDR3 sequences, roughly 19% seen once. Material: PBMCs or a T cell subset sorted from them (not recorded which). The receptors stem from an adult woman who had mild COVID-19 (a few samples of this study predate the infection). Cell type and time point are not known. Both conserved end residues are part of each CDR3. Each record gives: clone size, J gene, V gene, D gene, CDR3 DNA, CDR3 protein. A D gene is named only where the DNA matches it firmly. Rows give clone size only sometimes, using once, few, many, or a class for an expanded clone.

abundance: many
j_gene: TRBJ2-7
v_gene: TRBV6-1
d_gene: TRBD2
CDR3nt: TGTGCCAGCAGCGGAACAGGGGTTCCGGGACTAGCGGGACCCAGATCCTACGAGCAGTACTTC
CDR3aa: CASSGTGVPGLAGPRSYEQYF

abundance: many
j_gene: TRBJ2-5
v_gene: TRBV5-6
d_gene: TRBD1
CDR3nt: TGTGCCAGCAGCCACTCCGGGACAGACGAAAGGTACTTC
CDR3aa: CASSHSGTDERYF

abundance: many
j_gene: TRBJ2-1
v_gene: TRBV27
d_gene: TRBD2
CDR3nt: TGTGCCAGCAAGACCGAAACTAGCGGGACTCCCCCCGAGCAGTTCTTC
CDR3aa: CASKTETSGTPPEQFF

abundance: many
j_gene: TRBJ2-3
v_gene: TRBV4-2
d_gene: -
CDR3nt: TGTGCCAGCAGCCAAGGGGGTAGCAAGGGAGGTGGTACGCAGTATTTT
CDR3aa: CASSQGGSKGGGTQYF

abundance: many
j_gene: TRBJ1-4
v_gene: TRBV30
d_gene: -
CDR3nt: TGTGCCTGGAGTGGGGGCGGGGAAAAACTGTTTTTT
CDR3aa: CAWSGGGEKLFF

abundance: medium-sized
j_gene: TRBJ2-2
v_gene: TRBV7-6
d_gene: TRBD2
CDR3nt: TGTGCCAGCAGCTTAGAATCCCCGCTAGCGGGATCCGGGGAGCTGTTTTTT
CDR3aa: CASSLESPLAGSGELFF

abundance: many
j_gene: TRBJ1-1
v_gene: TRBV5-4
d_gene: -
CDR3nt: TGTGCCAGCACGAGGGCCGGCGGGCAAGAAGCTTTCTTT
CDR3aa: CASTRAGGQEAFF

abundance: -
j_gene: TRBJ2-3
v_gene: TRBV6-1
d_gene: TRBD2
CDR3nt: TGTGCCAGCAGTGTGCGGGGGGCGGATGCAGATACGCAGTATTTT
CDR3aa: CASSVRGADADTQYF

abundance: many
j_gene: TRBJ2-1
v_gene: TRBV27
d_gene: TRBD1
CDR3nt: TGTGCCAGCAGGGGACACAGGGGGAAATGGGATGAGCAGTTCTTC
CDR3aa: CASRGHRGKWDEQFF

abundance: many
j_gene: TRBJ2-3
v_gene: TRBV20-1
d_gene: -
CDR3nt: TGCAGTGGTACAGGGATTAGGACAGATACGCAGTATTTT
CDR3aa: CSGTGIRTDTQYF

abundance: many
j_gene: TRBJ1-1
v_gene: TRBV5-4
d_gene: TRBD1
CDR3nt: TGTGCCAGCAGCTTGTTGGGGACAGGGGACGCTGAAGCTTTCTTT
CDR3aa: CASSLLGTGDAEAFF

abundance: many
j_gene: TRBJ2-7
v_gene: TRBV28
d_gene: -
CDR3nt: TGTGCCAGCAGTCCACCCCCCGTGGGGGTGAGGTCCTACGAGCAGTACTTC
CDR3aa: CASSPPPVGVRSYEQYF

abundance: many
j_gene: TRBJ1-5
v_gene: TRBV5-1
d_gene: -
CDR3nt: TGCGCCAGCAGCTTGGGCCCCCGGACGGGGTTTTATAGCAATCAGCCCCAGCATTTT
CDR3aa: CASSLGPRTGFYSNQPQHF

abundance: many
j_gene: TRBJ2-1
v_gene: TRBV12-3/TRBV12-4
d_gene: -
CDR3nt: TGTGCCAGCAGTTTGGACAGGATGGGGGGCTACAATGAGCAGTTCTTC
CDR3aa: CASSLDRMGGYNEQFF

abundance: -
j_gene: TRBJ1-2
v_gene: TRBV9
d_gene: TRBD1
CDR3nt: TGTGCCAGCAGCTTGGGACAGATTAACTATGGCTACACCTTC
CDR3aa: CASSLGQINYGYTF

abundance: many
j_gene: TRBJ2-7
v_gene: TRBV7-8
d_gene: -
CDR3nt: TGTGCCAGCAGCTTAAGCGCCCCCTACGAGCAGTACTTC
CDR3aa: CASSLSAPYEQYF